The source of this T cell receptor (beta chain) is a study of blood T cell repertoires in COVID-19. Study at large: From the United States, Italy and Spain came samples of acute and convalescent COVID-19. Sources were T cells, B-cell-depleted T cells, or PBMCs; the material itself was cDNA or gDNA.

CDR3 size: 16 residues. CDR1 MNHNS and CDR2 SASEGT come from the germline V gene. V lost 3 bases and J lost 4; bases outside the gene matches: 9. As processed by the authors: Nucleated cell number was recorded as an estimate derived from reference gene primer amplification. The repertoire was sequenced with immunoSEQ multiplex PCR; TCRdb's copy has only in-frame clones and lacks some. Clone size and V and J calls were adopted from that table, with D and trimming inferred from the DNA. Altogether more than 110,000 clones are present, about 80% being singletons, with the ten largest covering under 4.5%.

The source is a woman aged 55-70 years with acute or convalescent COVID-19. The source material was peripheral blood. V is TRBV6-1 and J is TRBJ2-1; 7 bases map to TRBD2. The CDR3, as DNA: TGTGCCAGCAGTGACGCTTTAGCGGGCGGATACAATGAGCAGTTCTTC. Translation gives CASSDALAGGYNEQFF.